This is a list of T cell receptor beta chains from one sample in a study of shared clonotypes between healthy human individuals. Sequencing was performed with immunoSEQ multiplex PCR; in TCRdb, only in-frame clones are kept and a portion is missing. Of about 2.2 million clones listed, approximately 94% were seen once; the top ten hold roughly 1.7%. Sequenced sample: naive CD8+ T cells from PBMCs. The receptors were gathered from a man younger than 30 in good health. Some clones in this sample may be carry-over from other donors' samples. CDR3s include the opening cysteine and the closing phenylalanine or tryptophan.

CDR3 length	V gene	CDR3 protein
11	TRBV29-1	CSVLAGGEQYF
16	TRBV29-1	CSAVPGQDSGANVLTF
15	TRBV4-1	CASRQAPGPSYEQYF
17	TRBV5-4	CASSLGLAGVNTDTQYF
16	TRBV18	CASSLYETSNTDTQYF
19	TRBV21-1	CASSSWAPSRGDRERPTHF
12	TRBV6-5	CASTNGREGYTF
15	TRBV6-5	CASSYSGVSGHEQYF
15	TRBV7-9	CASSMLRGGAEKLFF
13	TRBV5-1	CASSLSGSPEQYF
15	TRBV7-9	CASRPRTEMNTEAFF
14	TRBV19	CASSDRDRGYEQYF